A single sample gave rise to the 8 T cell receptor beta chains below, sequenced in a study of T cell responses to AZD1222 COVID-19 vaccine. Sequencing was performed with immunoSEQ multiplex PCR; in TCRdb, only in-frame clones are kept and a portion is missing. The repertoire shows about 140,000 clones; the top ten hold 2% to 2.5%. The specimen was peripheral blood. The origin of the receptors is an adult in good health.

CDR3 bases: TGTGCCAGCACTCTCCAGGGGCCCCGCTATGGCTACACCTTC. This codes for CASTLQGPRYGYTF. This sequence joins TRBV2 and TRBJ1-2, with D possibly matching TRBD1 (6 bases). Trimming cost V 7 bases and J 4 bases, with 16 bases left between them. The CDR3 extends over 14 amino acids. Germline V gene data show CDR1 as SNHLY and CDR2 as FYNNEI.

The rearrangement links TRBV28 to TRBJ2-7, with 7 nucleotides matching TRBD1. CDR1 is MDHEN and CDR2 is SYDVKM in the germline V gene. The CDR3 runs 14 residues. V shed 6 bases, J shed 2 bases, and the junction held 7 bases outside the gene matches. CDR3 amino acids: CASRRLGQTYEQYF. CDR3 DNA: TGTGCCAGCAGACGTCTGGGACAGACCTACGAGCAGTACTTC.

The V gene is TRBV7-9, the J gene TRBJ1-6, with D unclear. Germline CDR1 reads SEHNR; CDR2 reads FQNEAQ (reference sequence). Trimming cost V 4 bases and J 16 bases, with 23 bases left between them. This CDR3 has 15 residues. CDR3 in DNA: TGTGCCAGCAGCTCCCCGCGTCGACTTTCAACTGGACTCCACTTT. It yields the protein CASSSPRRLSTGLHF.

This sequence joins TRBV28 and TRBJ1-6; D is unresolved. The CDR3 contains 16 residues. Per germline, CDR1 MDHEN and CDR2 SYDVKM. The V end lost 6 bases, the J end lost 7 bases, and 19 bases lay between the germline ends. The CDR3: CASRPNSVLFNSPLHF. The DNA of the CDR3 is TGTGCCAGCAGACCTAACTCGGTCCTATTCAATTCACCCCTCCACTTT.

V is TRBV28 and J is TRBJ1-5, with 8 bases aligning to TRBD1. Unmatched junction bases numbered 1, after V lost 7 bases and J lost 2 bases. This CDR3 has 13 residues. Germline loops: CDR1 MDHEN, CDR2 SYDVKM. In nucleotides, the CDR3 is TGTGCCAGCACACAGGGGGGCAATCAGCCCCAGCATTTT. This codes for CASTQGGNQPQHF.

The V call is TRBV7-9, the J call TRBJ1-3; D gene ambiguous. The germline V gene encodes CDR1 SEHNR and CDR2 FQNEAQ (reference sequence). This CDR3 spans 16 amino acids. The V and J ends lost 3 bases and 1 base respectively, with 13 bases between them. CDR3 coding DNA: TGTGCCAGCAGCTTCGAAGGACCTTTTTCTGGAAACACCATATATTTT. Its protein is CASSFEGPFSGNTIYF.

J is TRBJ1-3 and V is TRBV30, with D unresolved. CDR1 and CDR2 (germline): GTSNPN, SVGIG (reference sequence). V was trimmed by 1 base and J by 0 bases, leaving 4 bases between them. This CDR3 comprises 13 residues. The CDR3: CAWSGFSGNTIYF. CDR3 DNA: TGTGCCTGGAGTGGCTTCTCTGGAAACACCATATATTTT.

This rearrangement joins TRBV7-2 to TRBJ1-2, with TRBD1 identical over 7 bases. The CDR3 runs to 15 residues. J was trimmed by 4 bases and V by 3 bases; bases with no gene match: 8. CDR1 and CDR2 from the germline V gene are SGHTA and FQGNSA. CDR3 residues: CASSFTRDSLYGYTF. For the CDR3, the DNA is TGTGCCAGCAGCTTTACCCGGGACAGCCTCTATGGCTACACCTTC.